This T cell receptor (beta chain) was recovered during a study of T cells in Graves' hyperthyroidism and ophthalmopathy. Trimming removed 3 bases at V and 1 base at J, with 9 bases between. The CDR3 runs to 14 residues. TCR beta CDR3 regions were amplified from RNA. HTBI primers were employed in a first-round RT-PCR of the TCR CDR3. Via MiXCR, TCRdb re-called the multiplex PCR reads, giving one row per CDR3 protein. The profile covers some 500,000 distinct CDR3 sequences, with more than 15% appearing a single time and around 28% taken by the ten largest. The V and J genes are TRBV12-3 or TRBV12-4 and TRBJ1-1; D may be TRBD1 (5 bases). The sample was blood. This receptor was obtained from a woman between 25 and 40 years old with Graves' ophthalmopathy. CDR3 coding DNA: TGTGCCAGCAGTTTTTGGGGGAAGAACACTGAAGCTTTCTTT. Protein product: CASSFWGKNTEAFF.